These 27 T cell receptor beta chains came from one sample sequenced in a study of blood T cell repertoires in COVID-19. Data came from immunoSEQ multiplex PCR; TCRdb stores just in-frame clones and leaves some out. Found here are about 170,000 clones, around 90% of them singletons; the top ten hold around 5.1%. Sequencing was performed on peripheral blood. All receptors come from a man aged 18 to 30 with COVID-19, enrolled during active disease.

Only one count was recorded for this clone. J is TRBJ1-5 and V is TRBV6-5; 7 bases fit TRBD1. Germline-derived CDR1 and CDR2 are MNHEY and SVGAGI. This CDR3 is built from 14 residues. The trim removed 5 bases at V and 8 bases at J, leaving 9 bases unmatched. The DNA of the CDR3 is TGTGCCAGCAGTCAGGGGGACTGGCTTGAGCCCCAGCATTTT. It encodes CASSQGDWLEPQHF.

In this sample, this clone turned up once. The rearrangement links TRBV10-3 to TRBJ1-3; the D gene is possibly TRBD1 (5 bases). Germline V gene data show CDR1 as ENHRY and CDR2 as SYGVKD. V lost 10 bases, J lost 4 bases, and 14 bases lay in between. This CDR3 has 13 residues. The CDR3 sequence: CANLPGPGNTIYF. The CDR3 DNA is TGTGCCAACCTACCAGGGCCAGGAAACACCATATATTTT.

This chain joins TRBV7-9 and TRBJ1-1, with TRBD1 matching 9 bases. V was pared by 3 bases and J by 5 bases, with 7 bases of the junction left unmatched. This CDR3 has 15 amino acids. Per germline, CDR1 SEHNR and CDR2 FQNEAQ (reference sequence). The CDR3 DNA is TGTGCCAGCAGCTTTAGAAACAGGGGGCTGACTGAAGCTTTCTTT. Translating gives CASSFRNRGLTEAFF.

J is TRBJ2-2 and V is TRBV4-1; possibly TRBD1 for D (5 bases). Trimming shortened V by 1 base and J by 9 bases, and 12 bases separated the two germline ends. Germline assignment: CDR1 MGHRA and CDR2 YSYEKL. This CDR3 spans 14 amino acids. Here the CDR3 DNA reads TGCGCCAGCAGCCAAGGGGGCACGTTGAGGGAGCTGTTTTTT. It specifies CASSQGGTLRELFF.

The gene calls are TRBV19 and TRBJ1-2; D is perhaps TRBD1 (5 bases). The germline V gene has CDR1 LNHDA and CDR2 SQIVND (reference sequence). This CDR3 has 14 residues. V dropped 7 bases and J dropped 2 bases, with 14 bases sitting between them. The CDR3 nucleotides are TGTGCCAGTACCCCCGACAGAAACAACTATGGCTACACCTTC. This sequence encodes CASTPDRNNYGYTF.

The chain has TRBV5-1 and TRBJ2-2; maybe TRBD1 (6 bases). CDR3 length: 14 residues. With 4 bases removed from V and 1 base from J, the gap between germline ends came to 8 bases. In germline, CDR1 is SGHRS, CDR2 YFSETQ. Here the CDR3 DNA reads TGCGCCAGCAGCGCACAGGGGAACACCGGGGAGCTGTTTTTT. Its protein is CASSAQGNTGELFF.

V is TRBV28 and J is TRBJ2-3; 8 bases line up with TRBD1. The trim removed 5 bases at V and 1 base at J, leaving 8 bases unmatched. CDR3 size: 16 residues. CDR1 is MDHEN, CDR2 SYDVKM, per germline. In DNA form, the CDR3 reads TGTGCCAGCAGTCACCCTCCGGGACAGGGCACAGATACGCAGTATTTT. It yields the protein CASSHPPGQGTDTQYF.

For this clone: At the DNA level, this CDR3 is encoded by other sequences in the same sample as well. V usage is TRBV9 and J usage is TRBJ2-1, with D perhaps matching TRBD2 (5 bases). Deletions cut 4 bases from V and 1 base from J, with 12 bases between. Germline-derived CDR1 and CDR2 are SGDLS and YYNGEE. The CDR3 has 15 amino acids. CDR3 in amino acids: CASSPGGGSYNEQFF. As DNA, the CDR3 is TGTGCCAGCAGCCCGGGTGGAGGTTCCTACAATGAGCAGTTCTTC.

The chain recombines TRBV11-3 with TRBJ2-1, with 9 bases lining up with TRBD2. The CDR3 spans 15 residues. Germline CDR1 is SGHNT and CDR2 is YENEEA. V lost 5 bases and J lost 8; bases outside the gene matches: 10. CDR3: CASSLGLAGVYEQFF. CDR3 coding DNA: TGTGCCAGCAGCCTGGGACTAGCTGGAGTCTATGAGCAGTTCTTC.

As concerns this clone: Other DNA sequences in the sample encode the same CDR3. Written as DNA, the CDR3 is TGTGCCACCAGTGATCCGCGGCTAGCGGGAGAGGAAGGCACGCAGTATTTT. Translation gives CATSDPRLAGEEGTQYF. The rearrangement links TRBV24-1 to TRBJ2-3; TRBD2 matches at 10 bases. The CDR3 loop spans 17 amino acids. V trimming: 3 bases; J trimming: 9 bases; junction bases outside the gene matches: 14. Germline V lookup: CDR1 KGHDR, CDR2 SFDVKD.

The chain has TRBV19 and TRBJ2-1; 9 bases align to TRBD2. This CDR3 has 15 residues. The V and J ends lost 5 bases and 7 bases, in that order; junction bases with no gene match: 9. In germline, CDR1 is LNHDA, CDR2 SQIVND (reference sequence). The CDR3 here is CASSPTAGGWNEQFF. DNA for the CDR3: TGTGCCAGTAGTCCAACAGCGGGAGGATGGAATGAGCAGTTCTTC. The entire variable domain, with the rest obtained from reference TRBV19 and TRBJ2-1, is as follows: DGGITQSPKYLFRKEGQNVTLSCEQNLNHDAMYWYRQDPGQGLRLIYYSQIVNDFQKGDIAEGYSVSREKKESFPLTVTSAQKNPTAFYLCASSPTAGGWNEQFFGPGTRLTVL.

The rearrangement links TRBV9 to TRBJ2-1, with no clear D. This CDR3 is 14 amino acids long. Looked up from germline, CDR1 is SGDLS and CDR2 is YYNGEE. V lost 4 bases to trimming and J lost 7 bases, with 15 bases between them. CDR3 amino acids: CASSPPRVLNEQFF. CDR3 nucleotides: TGTGCCAGCAGCCCCCCCCGGGTCCTTAATGAGCAGTTCTTC.

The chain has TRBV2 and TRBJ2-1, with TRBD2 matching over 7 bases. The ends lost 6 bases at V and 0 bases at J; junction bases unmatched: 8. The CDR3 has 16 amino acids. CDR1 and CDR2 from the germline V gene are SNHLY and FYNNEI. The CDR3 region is CASRILALSSYNEQFF. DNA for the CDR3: TGTGCCAGCAGAATACTAGCGCTGAGCTCCTACAATGAGCAGTTCTTC.

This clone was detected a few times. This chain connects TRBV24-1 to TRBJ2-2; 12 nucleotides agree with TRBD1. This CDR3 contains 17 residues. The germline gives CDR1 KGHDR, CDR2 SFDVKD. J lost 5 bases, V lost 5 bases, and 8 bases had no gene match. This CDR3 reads CATSGPGQGARTGELFF. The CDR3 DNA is TGTGCCACCAGTGGACCGGGACAGGGGGCGAGAACCGGGGAGCTGTTTTTT.

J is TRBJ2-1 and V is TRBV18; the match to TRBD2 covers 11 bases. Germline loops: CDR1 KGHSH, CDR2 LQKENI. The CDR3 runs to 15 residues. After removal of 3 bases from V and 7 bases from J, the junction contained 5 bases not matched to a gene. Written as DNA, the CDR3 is TGTGCCAGCTCACCTAGCGGGAGGGCCTGGAATGAGCAGTTCTTC. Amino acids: CASSPSGRAWNEQFF. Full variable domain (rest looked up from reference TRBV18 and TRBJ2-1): NAGVMQNPRHLVRRRGQEARLRCSPMKGHSHVYWYRQLPEEGLKFMVYLQKENIIDESGMPKERFSAEFPKEGPSILRIQQVVRGDSAAYFCASSPSGRAWNEQFFGPGTRLTVL.

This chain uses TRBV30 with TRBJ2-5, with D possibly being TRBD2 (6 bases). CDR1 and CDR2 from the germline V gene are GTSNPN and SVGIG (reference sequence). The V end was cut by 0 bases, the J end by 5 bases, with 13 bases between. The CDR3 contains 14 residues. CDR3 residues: CAWSVLGGRETQYF. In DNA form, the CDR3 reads TGTGCCTGGAGTGTACTGGGAGGCCGGGAGACCCAGTACTTC.

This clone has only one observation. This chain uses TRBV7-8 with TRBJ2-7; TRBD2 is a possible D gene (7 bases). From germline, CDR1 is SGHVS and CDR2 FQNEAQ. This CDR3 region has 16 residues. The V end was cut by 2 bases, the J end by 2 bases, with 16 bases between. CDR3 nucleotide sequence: TGTGCCAGCAGCTTACTCAGGGGAGGGGGTACCTACGAGCAGTACTTC. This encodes CASSLLRGGGTYEQYF.

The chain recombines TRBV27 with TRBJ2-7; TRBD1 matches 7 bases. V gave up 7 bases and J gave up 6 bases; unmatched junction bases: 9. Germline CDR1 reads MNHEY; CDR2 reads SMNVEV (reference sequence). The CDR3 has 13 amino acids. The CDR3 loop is CASNTGTVGEQYF. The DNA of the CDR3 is TGTGCCAGCAATACTGGGACAGTAGGCGAGCAGTACTTC.

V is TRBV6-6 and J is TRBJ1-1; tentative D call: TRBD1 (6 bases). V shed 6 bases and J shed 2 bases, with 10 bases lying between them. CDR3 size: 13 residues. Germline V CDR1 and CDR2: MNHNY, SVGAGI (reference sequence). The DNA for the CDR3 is TGTGCCAGCAGCTCGGACAGAAACACTGAAGCTTTCTTT. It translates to CASSSDRNTEAFF.

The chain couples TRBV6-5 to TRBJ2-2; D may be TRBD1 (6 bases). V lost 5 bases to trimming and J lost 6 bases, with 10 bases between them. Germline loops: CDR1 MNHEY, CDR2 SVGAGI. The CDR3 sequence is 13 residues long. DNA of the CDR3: TGTGCCAGCAGTCCAGGGGACGCCGGGGAGCTGTTTTTT. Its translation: CASSPGDAGELFF.

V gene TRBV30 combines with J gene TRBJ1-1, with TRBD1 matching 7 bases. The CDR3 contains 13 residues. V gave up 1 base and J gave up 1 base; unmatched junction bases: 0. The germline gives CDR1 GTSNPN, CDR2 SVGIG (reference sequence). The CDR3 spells CAWSGQGNTEAFF. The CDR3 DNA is TGTGCCTGGAGTGGACAGGGGAACACTGAAGCTTTCTTT.

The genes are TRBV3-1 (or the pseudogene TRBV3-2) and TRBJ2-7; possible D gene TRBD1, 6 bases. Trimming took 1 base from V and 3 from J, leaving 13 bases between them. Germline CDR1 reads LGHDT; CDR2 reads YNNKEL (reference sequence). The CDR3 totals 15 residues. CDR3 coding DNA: TGTGCCAGCAGCCAAGGACCTGGACAGCACTACGAGCAGTACTTC. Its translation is CASSQGPGQHYEQYF.

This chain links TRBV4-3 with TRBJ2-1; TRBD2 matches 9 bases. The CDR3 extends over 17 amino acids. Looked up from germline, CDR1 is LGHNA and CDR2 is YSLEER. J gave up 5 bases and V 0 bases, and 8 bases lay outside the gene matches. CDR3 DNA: TGCGCCAGCAGCCAAGAAGTTTTGACTAGCGGTAACAATGAGCAGTTCTTC. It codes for CASSQEVLTSGNNEQFF.

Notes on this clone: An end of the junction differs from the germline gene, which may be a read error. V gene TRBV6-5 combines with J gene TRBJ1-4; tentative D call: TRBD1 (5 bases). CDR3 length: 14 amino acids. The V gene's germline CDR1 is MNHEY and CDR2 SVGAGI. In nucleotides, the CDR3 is TGTGCCAGCAGGATTGACAGAAACAATGAAAAACTGCTTTTT. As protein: CASRIDRNNEKLLF.

The CDR3 protein is CASRTGQEETQYF. Written as DNA, the CDR3 is TGTGCCAGCAGGACCGGACAGGAAGAGACCCAGTACTTC. The chain has TRBV13 and TRBJ2-5; the match to TRBD1 covers 7 bases. This CDR3 has 13 amino acids. Germline V gene lookup returns CDR1 PRHDT and CDR2 FYEKMQ (reference sequence). With V trimmed by 6 bases and J by 3 bases, 4 bases remained unmatched.

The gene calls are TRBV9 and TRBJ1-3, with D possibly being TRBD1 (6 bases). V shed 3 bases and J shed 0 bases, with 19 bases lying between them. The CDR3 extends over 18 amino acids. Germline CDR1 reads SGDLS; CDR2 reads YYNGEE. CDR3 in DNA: TGTGCCAGCAGCGGCCCCCGTCGGGACACTTACTCTGGAAACACCATATATTTT. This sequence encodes CASSGPRRDTYSGNTIYF. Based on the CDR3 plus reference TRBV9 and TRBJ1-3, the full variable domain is DSGVTQTPKHLITATGQRVTLRCSPRSGDLSVYWYQQSLDQGLQFLIQYYNGEERAKGNILERFSAQQFPDLHSELNLSSLELGDSALYFCASSGPRRDTYSGNTIYFGEGSWLTVV.

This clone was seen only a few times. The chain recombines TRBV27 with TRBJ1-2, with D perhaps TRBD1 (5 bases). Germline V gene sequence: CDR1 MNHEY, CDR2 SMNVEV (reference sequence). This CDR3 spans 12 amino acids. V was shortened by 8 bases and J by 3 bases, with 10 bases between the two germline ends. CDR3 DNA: TGTGCCAGCCGGGGGAGAGACTATGGCTACACCTTC. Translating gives CASRGRDYGYTF.